The 17 T cell receptor beta chains reported below all come from one sample, sequenced in a study of T cell responses to AZD1222 COVID-19 vaccine. The method was immunoSEQ multiplex PCR; TCRdb's version includes in-frame clones alone and lacks a portion of them. The sample consists of about 130,000 clones, around nine tenths of them appearing once. The sequencing here drew on peripheral blood, taken 28 days after the second AZD1222 dose. These receptors all come from an adult who received the AZD1222 COVID-19 vaccine.

The chain recombines TRBV7-9 with TRBJ2-7, with no clear D. The V end was cut by 5 bases, the J end by 6 bases, with 14 bases between. Germline CDR1 SEHNR, CDR2 FQNEAQ (reference sequence). CDR3 length: 13 residues. The CDR3 bases are TGTGCCAGCAGCCCCGCCAGATTCGCCGAGCAGTACTTC. It is translated as CASSPARFAEQYF.

J is TRBJ2-2 and V is TRBV25-1, with no clear D. There are 12 residues in the CDR3. Trimming took off 3 bases at V and 1 base at J, with 0 bases between the two ends. CDR1 and CDR2 (germline): MGHDK, SYGVNS. As DNA, the CDR3 is TGTGCCAGCAGTGAGAACACCGGGGAGCTGTTTTTT. It yields the protein CASSENTGELFF.

This sequence joins TRBV28 and TRBJ1-5, with D unclear. The CDR3 runs 16 residues. Germline V gene data show CDR1 as MDHEN and CDR2 as SYDVKM. V lost 6 bases and J lost 3, with 18 bases in between. The CDR3 DNA is TGTGCCAGCAGCCCCCTAGGAGCAGGCAACAATCAGCCCCAGCATTTT. It is translated as CASSPLGAGNNQPQHF.

CDR3 DNA: TGTGCCAGCAGCGCGGGGATTATGTCTTCCTCCGATACGCAGTATTTT. Encoded protein: CASSAGIMSSSDTQYF. The genes are TRBV9 and TRBJ2-3, with D perhaps TRBD2 (5 bases). Germline V gene sequence: CDR1 SGDLS, CDR2 YYNGEE. The CDR3 has 16 amino acids. V gave up 3 bases and J gave up 6 bases, with 20 bases separating them.

The V and J genes are TRBV5-4 and TRBJ1-2; 10 bases are shared with TRBD1. This CDR3 is 14 amino acids long. V shed 5 bases, J shed 6 bases, and the junction held 7 bases outside the gene matches. Looked up from germline, CDR1 is SGHNT and CDR2 is YYREEE (reference sequence). The CDR3 loop is CASSWDRGLDGYTF. The DNA of the CDR3 is TGTGCCAGCAGTTGGGACAGGGGCTTGGATGGCTACACCTTC.

The rearrangement links TRBV7-9 to TRBJ1-3; D ambiguous. The CDR3 is made up of 14 amino acids. CDR1 and CDR2 (germline): SEHNR, FQNEAQ (reference sequence). With 8 bases removed from V and 0 bases from J, the gap between germline ends came to 11 bases. The CDR3 spells CASGDTSSGNTIYF. The CDR3 DNA sequence: TGTGCCAGCGGCGACACCTCCTCTGGAAACACCATATATTTT.

The chain employs TRBV7-6 and TRBJ1-1; perhaps TRBD1 as D (5 bases). Trimming left V 5 bases short and J 5 bases short, with 18 bases between. The CDR3 loop spans 15 amino acids. Germline V gene data show CDR1 as SGHVS and CDR2 as FNYEAQ. This CDR3 is CASSLDGTVGTEAFF. The CDR3 DNA reads TGTGCCAGCAGCCTCGACGGGACTGTAGGTACTGAAGCTTTCTTT.

The chain employs TRBV11-2 and TRBJ1-4; D gene ambiguous. Trimming cost V 5 bases and J 5 bases, with 18 bases left between them. CDR3 length: 16 amino acids. CDR1 and CDR2 (germline): SGHAT, FQNNGV. The CDR3 reads CASSPRAPDRNEKLFF. The CDR3 bases are TGTGCCAGCAGCCCCCGGGCGCCCGACCGAAATGAAAAACTGTTTTTT.

CDR3 coding DNA: TGCGCCAGCAGCTTGGAAGCACGAGGTAGTCAAGAGACCCAGTACTTC. Translated, it gives CASSLEARGSQETQYF. The chain carries TRBV5-1 and TRBJ2-5, with D unclear. Deletions cut 0 bases from V and 2 bases from J, with 14 bases between. This CDR3 has 16 residues. The V gene's germline CDR1 is SGHRS and CDR2 YFSETQ.

This clone was detected once. This chain connects TRBV19 to TRBJ2-5, with TRBD2 matching over 11 bases. There are 16 residues in the CDR3. Germline CDR1 and CDR2: LNHDA and SQIVND (reference sequence). Trimming cost V 4 bases and J 2 bases; bases outside gene matches: 6. CDR3 sequence (DNA): TGTGCCAGTAGTAAGGGACGGACTAGCGGGCAAGAGACCCAGTACTTC. It specifies CASSKGRTSGQETQYF.

Concerning this clone itself: Other DNA sequences in this specimen translate into the identical CDR3. This rearrangement joins TRBV3-1 (or the pseudogene TRBV3-2) to TRBJ1-2, with 8 bases fitting TRBD1. Losses at the gene ends were 4 bases for V and 2 bases for J; bases not matched to a gene: 3. CDR1 is LGHDT and CDR2 is YNNKEL in the germline V gene (reference sequence). This CDR3 has 14 residues. The CDR3 loop is CASSPPGGNYGYTF. CDR3 nucleotides: TGTGCCAGCAGCCCCCCAGGGGGCAACTATGGCTACACCTTC.

This chain connects TRBV6-4 to TRBJ2-1, with 8 bases identical to TRBD2. Trimming took 3 bases from V and 8 from J; bases not matched to a gene: 9. Germline loops: CDR1 MRHNA, CDR2 SNTAGT. The CDR3 has 15 amino acids. The CDR3 loop is CASSESSSGVDEQFF. CDR3 DNA: TGTGCCAGCAGTGAGAGCAGTAGCGGGGTGGATGAGCAGTTCTTC.

The chain joins TRBV7-2 to TRBJ1-1; 7 positions match TRBD1. V lost 3 bases and J lost 4; bases outside the gene matches: 5. The CDR3 spans 14 residues. Germline CDR1 is SGHTA and CDR2 is FQGNSA. The CDR3 reads CASSFRDSPTEAFF. As DNA, the CDR3 is TGTGCCAGCAGCTTCAGGGACAGCCCCACTGAAGCTTTCTTT.

This clone was picked up one time. V usage is TRBV6-5 and J usage is TRBJ2-7, with D uncertain. Looked up from germline, CDR1 is MNHEY and CDR2 is SVGAGI. Deletions cut 6 bases from V and 5 bases from J, with 14 bases between. The CDR3 runs to 13 residues. The CDR3 protein is CASRAGWSNEQYF. The CDR3 nucleotides are TGTGCCAGCAGGGCCGGGTGGTCTAACGAGCAGTACTTC.

The chain is built from TRBV7-8 and TRBJ1-2, with 9 bases identical to TRBD1. The ends lost 0 bases at V and 6 bases at J; junction bases unmatched: 5. The CDR3 length is 15 residues. The germline V gene has CDR1 SGHVS and CDR2 FQNEAQ. CDR3 sequence reads: CASSLAIGQGNGYTF. In nucleotides, the CDR3 is TGTGCCAGCAGCTTAGCGATAGGACAGGGGAATGGCTACACCTTC.

This chain links TRBV25-1 with TRBJ2-1; 10 bases are shared with TRBD2. Germline loops: CDR1 MGHDK, CDR2 SYGVNS. The CDR3 spans 15 residues. V was pared by 4 bases and J by 7 bases, with 7 bases of the junction left unmatched. CDR3 region: CASSVTSGRENEQFF. CDR3 DNA sequence: TGTGCCAGCAGTGTAACGAGCGGGAGGGAGAATGAGCAGTTCTTC.

The V and J genes are TRBV30 and TRBJ2-1; D might be TRBD1 (6 bases). V lost 4 bases and J 0 bases, leaving 13 bases between the germline ends. Germline lookup yields CDR1 GTSNPN and CDR2 SVGIG (reference sequence). CDR3 length: 15 residues. CDR3 residues: CAWTKTGSSYNEQFF. The CDR3 DNA follows: TGTGCCTGGACGAAGACAGGAAGCTCCTACAATGAGCAGTTCTTC.